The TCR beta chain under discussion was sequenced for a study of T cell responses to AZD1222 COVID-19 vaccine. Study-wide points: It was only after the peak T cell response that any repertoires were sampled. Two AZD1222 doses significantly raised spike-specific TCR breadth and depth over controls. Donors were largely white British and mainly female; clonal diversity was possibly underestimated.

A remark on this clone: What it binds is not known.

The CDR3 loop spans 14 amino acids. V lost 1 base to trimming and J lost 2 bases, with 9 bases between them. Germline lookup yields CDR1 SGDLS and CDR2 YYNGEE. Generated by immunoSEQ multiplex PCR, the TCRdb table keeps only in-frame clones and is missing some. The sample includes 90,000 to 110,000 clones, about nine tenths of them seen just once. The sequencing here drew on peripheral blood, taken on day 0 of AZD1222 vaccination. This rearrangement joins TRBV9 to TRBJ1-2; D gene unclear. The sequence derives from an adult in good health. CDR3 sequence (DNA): TGTGCCAGCAGCGTATCTACAGCGAACTATGGCTACACCTTC. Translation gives CASSVSTANYGYTF.